This TCR beta chain was found in a study of cytomegalovirus exposure and HLA in healthy donors. Use of 60 Vbeta and 13 Jbeta primers characterized the PCR. TCRdb's copy holds only in-frame clones and misses some; the assay was immunoSEQ multiplex PCR. This sample yields 210,000 or so clones, of which almost 80% are seen a single time; more than 1.5% belongs to the top ten. Whole-study findings and limits: Altogether, 170 or so TCR beta chains were recorded as cytomegalovirus-associated. A further, later analysis showed that HLA-associated TCR beta chains (compared with equally common others) were more clonally expanded. Certain indistinguishable V segments, among them TRBV6-2 and TRBV6-3, were excluded.

This CDR3 contains 13 residues. Trimming stripped 11 bases from V and 7 bases from J, with 17 bases between. CDR1 is MNHNS and CDR2 is SASEGT in the germline V gene. About this clone: What it binds is not known.

The J gene is TRBJ1-4, the V gene TRBV6-1, with D maybe TRBD1 (6 bases). The TCR sequence derives from a man in his late teens or twenties in good health and CMV-seronegative. Sequenced: PBMCs. The CDR3 sequence is CAGGARNTEKLFF. The CDR3 DNA sequence: TGTGCCGGGGGGGCAAGGAATACTGAAAAACTGTTTTTT.